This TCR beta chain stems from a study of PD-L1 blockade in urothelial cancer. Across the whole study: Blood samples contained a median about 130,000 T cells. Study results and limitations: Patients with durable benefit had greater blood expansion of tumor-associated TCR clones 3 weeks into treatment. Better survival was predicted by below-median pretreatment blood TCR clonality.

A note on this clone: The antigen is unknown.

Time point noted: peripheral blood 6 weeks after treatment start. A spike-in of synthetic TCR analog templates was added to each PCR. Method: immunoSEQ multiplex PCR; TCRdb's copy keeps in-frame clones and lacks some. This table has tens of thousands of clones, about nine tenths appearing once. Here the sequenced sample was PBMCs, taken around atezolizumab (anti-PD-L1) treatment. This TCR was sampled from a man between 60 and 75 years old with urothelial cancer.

The CDR3 sequence: CASSDVRGAPDTQYF. CDR3 bases: TGTGCCAGCAGCGACGTGCGCGGGGCTCCAGATACGCAGTATTTT. The chain recombines TRBV7-9 with TRBJ2-3, with a weak D call TRBD2 (6 bases). Trimming took off 5 bases at V and 4 bases at J, with 16 bases between the two ends. CDR3 length: 15 amino acids. Germline loops: CDR1 SEHNR, CDR2 FQNEAQ (reference sequence).